The following is a T cell receptor beta chain sequence with its context. The antigen remains unidentified. Prepared libraries of TCR beta cDNA carried unique molecular identifiers. Researchers reported 400,000 to 600,000 cDNA molecules coming from approximately 0.95 to 9.8 million T cells. TCRdb ran MiXCR on the PCR reads and lists one entry per CDR3 protein. The table includes roughly 800,000 distinct CDR3 sequences, approximately 53% detected once. This sample stems from a study of post-analysis software for immune sequencing data. General study points: Analysis by F measure revealed that same-batch samples clustered strongly together. TRBV5-6, TRBV5-1 and TRBV20-1 belonged to a set of roughly five TRBV segments that were more frequent in patients than controls.

Germline V gene lookup returns CDR1 LGHNT and CDR2 FRNRAP. V was shortened by 0 bases and J by 8 bases, with 23 bases between the two germline ends. The CDR3 spans 18 residues. The clonotype comes from a girl aged 10 to 17 with multiple sclerosis. V is TRBV12-5 and J is TRBJ2-1; tentatively, D is TRBD2 (6 bases). Sequencing was performed on blood. CDR3: CASGLVDPGPYGGDEQFF. The CDR3 DNA reads as TGTGCTAGTGGTTTGGTGGATCCCGGGCCCTACGGCGGGGATGAGCAGTTCTTC.